The T cell receptor (beta chain) under discussion was sequenced for a study of radiotherapy plus CTLA-4 blockade in lung cancer. At the level of the study: Objective responses arose in approximately 17% of patients, and 25% to 35% experienced disease control. Findings of the study overall: Blood saw expansion of tumor-derived TCR clones after radiotherapy plus ipilimumab.

CTLA-4 blockade with ipilimumab, together with focal radiation, was given to patients with chemo-refractory metastatic non-small-cell lung cancer. Profiling relied on immunoSEQ multiplex PCR, and the TCRdb table lists in-frame clones only, not all of them. The data show tens of thousands of clones, with 72% seen just once and approximately 10% held by the top ten. Germline lookup yields CDR1 SGHTA and CDR2 FQGNSA. This CDR3 region has 15 residues. V trimming: 1 base; J trimming: 2 bases; junction bases outside the gene matches: 4. The sample holds a few counts of this clone. Antigen: not known. The same CDR3 can be traced to other DNA sequences in this sample.

Sample: peripheral blood, taken from a patient treated with radiotherapy plus ipilimumab. The source of this sequence is a human donor with non-small cell lung cancer who had stable disease on radiotherapy plus ipilimumab. This rearrangement joins TRBV7-2 to TRBJ2-5; TRBD2 matches at 7 bases. CDR3 residues: CASSLGGGGQETQYF. The CDR3 nucleotides read TGTGCCAGCAGCTTAGGAGGCGGGGGTCAAGAGACCCAGTACTTC.